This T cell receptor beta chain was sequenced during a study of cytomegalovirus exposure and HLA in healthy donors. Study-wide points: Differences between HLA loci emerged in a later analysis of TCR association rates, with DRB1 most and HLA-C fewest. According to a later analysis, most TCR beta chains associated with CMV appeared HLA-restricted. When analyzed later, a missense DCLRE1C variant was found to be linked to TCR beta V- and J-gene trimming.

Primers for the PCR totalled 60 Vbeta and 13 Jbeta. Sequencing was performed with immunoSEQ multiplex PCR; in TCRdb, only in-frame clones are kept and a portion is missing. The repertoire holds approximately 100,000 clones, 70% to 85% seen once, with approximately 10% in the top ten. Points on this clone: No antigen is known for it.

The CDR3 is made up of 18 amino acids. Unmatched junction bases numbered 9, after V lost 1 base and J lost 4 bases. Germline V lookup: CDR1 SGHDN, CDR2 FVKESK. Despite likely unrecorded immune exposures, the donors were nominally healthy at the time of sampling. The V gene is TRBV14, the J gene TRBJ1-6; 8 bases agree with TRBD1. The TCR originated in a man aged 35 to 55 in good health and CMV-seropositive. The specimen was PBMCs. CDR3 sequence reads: CASSQGLSGGDYNSPLHF. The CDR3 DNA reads TGTGCCAGCAGCCAAGGTTTATCAGGGGGCGATTATAATTCACCCCTCCACTTT.